This TCR beta chain was sequenced for a study of blood T cell repertoires in COVID-19. Background on the study: Spain, Italy and the United States supplied samples that represented acute and convalescent COVID-19. The cDNA or gDNA used as material had been derived from T cells, B-cell-depleted T cells, or PBMCs.

The length of the CDR3 is 13 residues. Germline V gene data show CDR1 as ENHRY and CDR2 as SYGVKD. Trimming left V 10 bases short and J 1 base short, with 13 bases between. The authors' processing: Amplification of reference gene primers was used by the study to estimate nucleated cell counts. Assay: immunoSEQ multiplex PCR; the TCRdb copy retains only in-frame clones and omits some. V and J calls plus clone size are reproduced from that table; the DNA served to infer D and trimming. The sample holds approximately 410,000 clones, about nine tenths seen once. This TCR was sampled from a woman younger than 45 with active or convalescent COVID-19. What was sequenced was peripheral blood. This chain uses TRBV10-3 with TRBJ1-1; D perhaps matches TRBD1 (5 bases). The CDR3: CATLTAPNTEAFF. CDR3 bases: TGTGCCACCCTGACAGCCCCGAACACTGAAGCTTTCTTT.